This record looks at one T cell receptor beta chain sequence and its context. An input of about 0.5 to 1 ug of RNA was subjected to reverse transcription using random hexamers. Amplification of TCR beta CDR3 was carried out by immunoSEQ multiplex PCR, which covered 54 Vbeta and 13 Jbeta segments. TCRdb analysed the immunoSEQ multiplex PCR reads with MiXCR anew, one entry per CDR3 protein. Of 180,000 or so distinct CDR3 sequences in the sample, approximately 95% were seen once. The data derive from a study of CD8 T cells in Susac syndrome. Germline assignment: CDR1 SQVTM and CDR2 ANQGSEA. Trimming pared 7 bases from V and 5 bases from J, leaving 11 bases between. This CDR3 spans 11 amino acids. CD8+ and CD4+ T cells from blood underwent TCR beta sequencing, which was carried out in a high-throughput format. Healthy donors were controls matched for age and sex.

The sequenced sample was CD4+ T cells from PBMCs. This chain uses TRBV29-1 with TRBJ2-5; the D is unclear. The receptor comes from a human donor in good health. The CDR3 loop reads CSEDRRETQYF. The CDR3 DNA follows: TGCAGCGAGGACCGTAGGGAGACCCAGTACTTC.